This entry describes one T cell receptor beta chain. Other DNA sequences from this sample encode an identical CDR3 as well. Per the germline V gene, CDR1 is SEHNR and CDR2 is FQNEAQ (reference sequence). V lost 5 bases and J lost 4, with 11 bases in between. The CDR3 consists of 13 residues. The record originates from a study of beta chain features in type 1 diabetes. Sorted populations were all over 98% pure. The study reverse transcribed the entire isolated RNA, so it sequenced expressed TCRB transcripts. Produced via immunoSEQ multiplex PCR; TCRdb's table is partial and in-frame only. The sample includes about 160,000 clones, roughly 9.1% of them seen just once.

This TCR came from a woman under 30 in good health. The specimen sequenced was central memory CD4+ T cells from blood. The chain couples TRBV7-9 to TRBJ1-2, with TRBD1 as a possible D gene (6 bases). The CDR3 sequence is CASSPGQRYGYTF. CDR3 in DNA: TGTGCCAGCAGCCCGGGACAACGCTATGGCTACACCTTC. The full variable domain, with the rest looked up from reference TRBV7-9 and TRBJ1-2, is DTGVSQNPRHKITKRGQNVTFRCDPISEHNRLYWYRQTLGQGPEFLTYFQNEAQLEKSRLLSDRFSAERPKGSFSTLEIQRTEQGDSAMYLCASSPGQRYGYTFGSGTRLTVV.